This T cell receptor (beta chain) is drawn from a study of T cells in Graves' hyperthyroidism and ophthalmopathy. The length of the CDR3 is 14 residues. CDR1 and CDR2 from the germline V gene are SGHDT and YYEEEE. The ends lost 6 bases at V and 7 bases at J; junction bases unmatched: 9. Uncontrolled infection, other autoimmune disease, pregnancy or lactation led to exclusion. Amplified TCR beta CDR3 regions came from RNA transcripts. First-round RT-PCR targeting the TCR CDR3 was performed with the HTBI primer set. TCRdb ran MiXCR on the multiplex PCR reads and lists one entry per CDR3 protein. The sample has a few hundred thousand distinct CDR3 sequences, less than 20% seen once; the top ten hold 40%.

The genes are TRBV5-6 and TRBJ2-7; 11 bases line up with TRBD1. The source material was blood. The sequence derives from a man between 18 and 35 years old with Graves' ophthalmopathy. CDR3 sequence reads: CASKRPGQGGEQYF. The CDR3 region has the DNA TGTGCCAGCAAAAGACCGGGACAGGGGGGTGAGCAGTACTTC.